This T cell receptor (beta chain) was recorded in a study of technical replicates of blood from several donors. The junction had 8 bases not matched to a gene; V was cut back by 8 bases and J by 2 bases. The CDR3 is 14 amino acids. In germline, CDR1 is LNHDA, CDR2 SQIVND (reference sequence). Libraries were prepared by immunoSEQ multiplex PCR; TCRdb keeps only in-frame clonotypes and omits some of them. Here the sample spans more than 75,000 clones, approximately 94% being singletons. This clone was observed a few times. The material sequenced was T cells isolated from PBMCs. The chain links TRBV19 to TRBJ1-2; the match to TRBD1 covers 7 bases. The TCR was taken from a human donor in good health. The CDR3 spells CASRPTGTNYGYTF. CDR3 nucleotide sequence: TGTGCCAGTCGTCCGACAGGGACGAACTATGGCTACACCTTC.